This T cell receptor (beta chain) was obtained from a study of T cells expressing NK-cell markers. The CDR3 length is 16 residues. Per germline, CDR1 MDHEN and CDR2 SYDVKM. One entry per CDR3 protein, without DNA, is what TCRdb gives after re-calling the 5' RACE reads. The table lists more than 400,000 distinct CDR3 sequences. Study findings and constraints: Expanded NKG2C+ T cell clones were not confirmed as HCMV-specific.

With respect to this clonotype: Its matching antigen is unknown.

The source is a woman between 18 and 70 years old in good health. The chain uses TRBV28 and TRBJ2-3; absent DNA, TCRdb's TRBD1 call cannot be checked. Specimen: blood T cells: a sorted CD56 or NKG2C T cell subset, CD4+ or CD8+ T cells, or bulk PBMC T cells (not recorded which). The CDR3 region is CASSRTGKADTDTQYF.